The following is a TCR beta chain sequence with its context. Profiling relied on immunoSEQ multiplex PCR, and the TCRdb table lists in-frame clones only, not all of them. The sample lists some 150,000 clones, roughly 89% occurring once. Trimming at V came to 3 bases and at J to 4 bases, leaving 7 bases not matched to a gene. From germline, CDR1 is KGHDR and CDR2 SFDVKD. The CDR3 has 18 residues. This entry belongs to a study of control samples from healthy donors and cancer patients. This chain connects TRBV24-1 to TRBJ2-2; TRBD2 agrees at 13 bases. The sample comprised blood. The sequence derives from a young man in good health. In DNA form, the CDR3 reads TGTGCCACCAGTGATACGGGACTAGCGGGAACGGTCACCGGGGAGCTGTTTTTT. Amino acid sequence: CATSDTGLAGTVTGELFF.